One sample yielded the 29 T cell receptor beta chains listed below, sequenced in a study of CD8 T cells in Susac syndrome. Random hexamers primed reverse transcription of about 0.45 to 1 ug RNA. One entry per CDR3 protein, called by TCRdb with MiXCR from the immunoSEQ multiplex PCR reads. The sample includes about 280,000 distinct CDR3 sequences, around 84% seen only once; the top ten take about 0.11%. Sequenced: CD8+ T cells from PBMCs. These receptors originate from a human donor with multiple sclerosis.

This clonotype was found a few times. The chain is built from TRBV11-2 and TRBJ2-7, with a tentative D call TRBD2 (5 bases). The CDR3 loop spans 13 amino acids. Trimming removed 1 base from V and 7 bases from J, with 11 bases in between. Germline loops: CDR1 SGHAT, CDR2 FQNNGV. This chain's CDR3 is CASSLGGNHEQYF. DNA for the CDR3: TGTGCCAGCAGCTTAGGAGGGAATCATGAGCAGTACTTC.

The gene calls are TRBV29-1 and TRBJ1-2; 7 bases match TRBD1. J was trimmed by 5 bases and V by 6 bases; bases with no gene match: 12. The CDR3 is 14 amino acids. Germline assignment: CDR1 SQVTM and CDR2 ANQGSEA. CDR3 DNA: TGCAGCGTGGGGCGGTTAGGACAGGCTTATGGCTACACCTTC. It translates to CSVGRLGQAYGYTF.

This chain joins TRBV6-1 and TRBJ2-3; D gene ambiguous. The germline gives CDR1 MNHNS, CDR2 SASEGT. This CDR3 contains 11 residues. V lost 8 bases, J lost 6 bases, and 9 bases lay in between. In DNA form, the CDR3 reads TGTGCCAGCTTTCGGCGGGATACGCAGTATTTT. This gives the protein CASFRRDTQYF.

This clonotype was seen once. The chain links TRBV7-9 to TRBJ1-2, with 9 positions matching TRBD1. CDR1 SEHNR and CDR2 FQNEAQ come from the germline V gene (reference sequence). This CDR3 has 16 residues. V was pared by 5 bases and J by 2 bases, with 9 bases of the junction left unmatched. CDR3 sequence (DNA): TGTGCCAGCAGCCCTGGGCCAGGGACAGGGAACTATGGCTACACCTTC. This codes for CASSPGPGTGNYGYTF.

V usage is TRBV15 and J usage is TRBJ1-4; no firm D call. The CDR3 length is 18 residues. Between the trimmed V and J ends, which lost 0 bases and 4 bases, there was a span of 18 bases. Germline assignment: CDR1 LNHNV and CDR2 YYDKDF (reference sequence). The CDR3: CATSRDLPPGRFNEKLFF. In DNA, the CDR3 is TGTGCCACCAGCAGAGATCTTCCCCCCGGGCGGTTTAATGAAAAACTGTTTTTT.

The chain combines TRBV28 with TRBJ2-5; D unclear. The CDR3 length is 14 residues. The ends were cut back, 7 bases at V and 5 bases at J, with 17 bases in the middle. CDR1 is MDHEN, CDR2 SYDVKM, per germline. CDR3 sequence (DNA): TGTGCCAGCACTCTATGGGATAGCACGGAGACCCAGTACTTC. As protein: CASTLWDSTETQYF.

Only one count was recorded for this clonotype. The chain couples TRBV4-2 to TRBJ2-5; D might be TRBD2 (5 bases). CDR3 size: 16 residues. V gave up 0 bases and J gave up 5 bases, with 16 bases separating them. CDR1 and CDR2 from the germline V gene are LGHNA and YNFKEQ. In DNA form, the CDR3 reads TGTGCCAGCAGCCAAGAAGGCGAGGGCCTCTTTGAGACCCAGTACTTC. It codes for CASSQEGEGLFETQYF.

V is TRBV13 and J is TRBJ2-1; TRBD2 matches at 8 bases. The CDR3 covers 16 residues. V shed 5 bases, J shed 0 bases, and the junction held 6 bases outside the gene matches. Germline values: CDR1 PRHDT, CDR2 FYEKMQ (reference sequence). CDR3 loop: CASSIQTSDSYNEQFF. CDR3 DNA sequence: TGTGCCAGCAGCATCCAGACTAGCGACTCCTACAATGAGCAGTTCTTC.

CDR3 sequence (DNA): TGTGCCAGCAGCTCAAGCGGGAGTGTCTTCAATGAGCAGTTCTTC. This gives the protein CASSSSGSVFNEQFF. The chain is built from TRBV3-1 and TRBJ2-1; 8 bases fit TRBD2. The CDR3 is 15 amino acids. The germline gives CDR1 LGHDT, CDR2 YNNKEL (reference sequence). After removal of 5 bases from V and 6 bases from J, the junction contained 9 bases not matched to a gene.

The rearrangement uses TRBV19 and TRBJ1-2; no reliable D call. CDR1 and CDR2 (germline): LNHDA, SQIVND (reference sequence). The CDR3 sequence is 14 residues long. Trimming removed 8 bases from V and 7 bases from J, with 20 bases in between. As DNA, the CDR3 is TGTGCCAGTCGCGACTTAGGCAATCCCCTTGGCTACACCTTC. It yields the protein CASRDLGNPLGYTF.

V gene TRBV19 combines with J gene TRBJ2-2, with 8 positions matching TRBD1. The CDR3 covers 15 residues. Germline CDR1 reads LNHDA; CDR2 reads SQIVND (reference sequence). Trimming cost V 5 bases and J 14 bases; bases outside gene matches: 16. CDR3 sequence: CASSARQGRTGGLFF. The DNA of the CDR3 is TGTGCCAGTAGTGCAAGACAGGGGAGGACCGGGGGTCTGTTTTTT.

The genes are TRBV12-5 and TRBJ2-3; D remains unclear. This CDR3 is built from 12 residues. Trimming took off 6 bases at V and 7 bases at J, with 11 bases between the two ends. Germline loops: CDR1 LGHNT, CDR2 FRNRAP. The CDR3 loop reads CASGPPGNTQYF. The CDR3, as DNA: TGTGCTAGTGGCCCGCCTGGAAATACGCAGTATTTT.

The chain combines TRBV5-6 with TRBJ2-1, with 10 bases identical to TRBD2. The germline CDR1 and CDR2 sequences are SGHDT and YYEEEE. This CDR3 region has 17 residues. J lost 4 bases, V lost 6 bases, and 13 bases had no gene match. Here the CDR3 reads CASTTLGLAGVYNEQFF. The CDR3, as DNA: TGTGCCAGCACCACCCTTGGGCTAGCGGGAGTATACAATGAGCAGTTCTTC.

This chain links TRBV27 with TRBJ2-7; 8 positions agree with TRBD1. Germline V gives CDR1 MNHEY, CDR2 SMNVEV (reference sequence). This CDR3 comprises 15 residues. Trimming at V came to 4 bases and at J to 4 bases, leaving 9 bases not matched to a gene. The CDR3 here is CASSYRTGKGYEQYF. The CDR3 bases are TGTGCCAGCAGTTATAGGACAGGGAAAGGGTACGAGCAGTACTTC.

The rearrangement links TRBV6-1 to TRBJ2-3; the match to TRBD1 covers 7 bases. Germline V gene sequence: CDR1 MNHNS, CDR2 SASEGT. Trimming at V came to 6 bases and at J to 2 bases, leaving 11 bases not matched to a gene. The CDR3 is 16 amino acids. The CDR3 loop reads CASRRRDRINTDTQYF. The CDR3 DNA sequence: TGTGCCAGCAGACGACGGGACAGAATAAACACAGATACGCAGTATTTT.

CDR3 residues: CSARGSRAYEQYF. CDR3 nucleotides: TGCAGTGCTAGAGGGTCCAGGGCCTACGAGCAGTACTTC. The J gene is TRBJ2-7, the V gene TRBV20-1; D is perhaps TRBD1 (5 bases). The germline V gene has CDR1 DFQATT and CDR2 SNEGSKA (reference sequence). This CDR3 contains 13 residues. V was clipped by 1 base and J by 2 bases, with 9 bases between them.

This clonotype was found a few times. The CDR3 reads CASSFPGPTGELFF. In nucleotides, the CDR3 is TGTGCCAGCAGTTTTCCGGGGCCCACCGGGGAGCTGTTTTTT. The chain is built from TRBV6-1 and TRBJ2-2; the D gene could be TRBD1 or TRBD2 (5 bases each). The germline V and J ends were trimmed by 5 bases and 4 bases, with 11 bases remaining between them. CDR1 is MNHNS, CDR2 SASEGT, per germline. The CDR3 is 14 residues long.

In its sample, this clonotype was seen a few times. The genes are TRBV9 and TRBJ2-3, with D maybe TRBD1 (6 bases). Germline CDR1 and CDR2: SGDLS and YYNGEE. Trimming took 0 bases from V and 0 from J, leaving 8 bases between them. The CDR3 has 15 amino acids. This chain's CDR3 is CASSVGGGSTDTQYF. The DNA of the CDR3 is TGTGCCAGCAGCGTAGGAGGGGGTAGCACAGATACGCAGTATTTT.

The V and J genes are TRBV11-2 and TRBJ2-7, with TRBD1 matching 9 bases. With V trimmed by 1 base and J by 3 bases, 4 bases remained unmatched. Per the germline V gene, CDR1 is SGHAT and CDR2 is FQNNGV. CDR3 size: 15 residues. CDR3 in amino acids: CASSLGTGVGYEQYF. The CDR3 DNA is TGTGCCAGCAGCTTAGGGACAGGGGTAGGCTACGAGCAGTACTTC.

The CDR3 DNA is TGTGCCAGCAGTCCCCGGGACAGTTTTCAAGAGACCCAGTACTTC. Protein sequence: CASSPRDSFQETQYF. The chain carries TRBV12-3 or TRBV12-4 and TRBJ2-5, with 7 bases identical to TRBD1. The CDR3 runs 15 residues. J gave up 2 bases and V 5 bases, and 8 bases lay outside the gene matches.

This chain joins TRBV4-1 and TRBJ2-7; no clear D gene. Per germline, CDR1 MGHRA and CDR2 YSYEKL. The germline V and J ends were trimmed by 0 bases and 2 bases, with 14 bases remaining between them. The CDR3 is made up of 16 amino acids. Here the CDR3 reads CASSQDLSAGAYEQYF. The CDR3 DNA sequence: TGCGCCAGCAGCCAAGATCTCTCGGCAGGTGCCTACGAGCAGTACTTC.

This chain links TRBV30 with TRBJ2-7; TRBD1 matches at 10 bases. The length of the CDR3 is 16 residues. V lost 2 bases, J lost 5 bases, and 12 bases stayed unmatched. Germline lookup yields CDR1 GTSNPN and CDR2 SVGIG (reference sequence). The DNA for the CDR3 is TGTGCCTGGAGTTCCTACCGGGACAGGGGATCCCACGAGCAGTACTTC. It codes for CAWSSYRDRGSHEQYF.

This sequence joins TRBV7-2 and TRBJ1-1; D may be TRBD1 (6 bases). CDR1 and CDR2 from the germline V gene are SGHTA and FQGNSA. The CDR3 has 15 residues. Trimming took off 5 bases at V and 4 bases at J, with 17 bases between the two ends. The CDR3 nucleotides read TGTGCCAGCAGCACCCCGACAGGTTGGGGCACTGAAGCTTTCTTT. Amino acids: CASSTPTGWGTEAFF.

The chain carries TRBV27 and TRBJ2-5, with D perhaps TRBD2 (6 bases). V dropped 1 base and J dropped 2 bases, with 8 bases sitting between them. Germline V gene sequence: CDR1 MNHEY, CDR2 SMNVEV (reference sequence). The CDR3 spans 14 residues. CDR3 in amino acids: CASSLWGEQETQYF. Here the CDR3 DNA reads TGTGCCAGCAGTTTATGGGGGGAGCAAGAGACCCAGTACTTC.

This clonotype was detected once. The gene calls are TRBV3-1 and TRBJ2-1; weak D call: TRBD2 (5 bases). Germline V gene sequence: CDR1 LGHDT, CDR2 YNNKEL (reference sequence). This CDR3 has 16 amino acids. V was trimmed by 1 base and J by 4 bases, leaving 14 bases between them. The CDR3 sequence is CASSQVLGEMYNEQFF. The CDR3 bases are TGTGCCAGCAGCCAAGTTCTCGGGGAAATGTACAATGAGCAGTTCTTC.

The chain joins TRBV12-3 or TRBV12-4 to TRBJ1-4, with D tentatively TRBD1 (6 bases). With 0 bases removed from V and 3 bases from J, the gap between germline ends came to 17 bases. This CDR3 has 18 amino acids. The CDR3 region is CASSLASRVDSPNEKLFF. The CDR3 DNA follows: TGTGCCAGCAGTTTAGCGAGCAGAGTGGACAGTCCTAATGAAAAACTGTTTTTT.

V gene TRBV28 combines with J gene TRBJ1-5, with D maybe TRBD1 (6 bases). Germline V gene sequence: CDR1 MDHEN, CDR2 SYDVKM. Between the trimmed V and J ends, which lost 6 bases and 0 bases, there was a span of 15 bases. The CDR3 runs 16 residues. The CDR3 bases are TGTGCCAGCAGCCCTTCGGACAGCTATAGCAATCAGCCCCAGCATTTT. This sequence encodes CASSPSDSYSNQPQHF.

J is TRBJ2-7 and V is TRBV3-1, with TRBD2 matching 10 bases. The V and J ends lost 5 bases and 2 bases, in that order; junction bases with no gene match: 6. This CDR3 is 15 amino acids long. Germline loops: CDR1 LGHDT, CDR2 YNNKEL (reference sequence). This CDR3 is CASSTSGLAAYEQYF. CDR3 DNA: TGTGCCAGCAGCACATCCGGACTAGCGGCCTACGAGCAGTACTTC.

There are a few counts of this clonotype. The CDR3 DNA reads as TGTGCCAGCAGCTTAAGCCCGTCTAATGAAGCTTTCTTT. This sequence encodes CASSLSPSNEAFF. J is TRBJ1-1 and V is TRBV7-3; D remains ambiguous. CDR3 length: 13 residues. V was trimmed by 1 base and J by 7 bases, leaving 10 bases between them. In germline, CDR1 is SGHTA, CDR2 FQGTGA.